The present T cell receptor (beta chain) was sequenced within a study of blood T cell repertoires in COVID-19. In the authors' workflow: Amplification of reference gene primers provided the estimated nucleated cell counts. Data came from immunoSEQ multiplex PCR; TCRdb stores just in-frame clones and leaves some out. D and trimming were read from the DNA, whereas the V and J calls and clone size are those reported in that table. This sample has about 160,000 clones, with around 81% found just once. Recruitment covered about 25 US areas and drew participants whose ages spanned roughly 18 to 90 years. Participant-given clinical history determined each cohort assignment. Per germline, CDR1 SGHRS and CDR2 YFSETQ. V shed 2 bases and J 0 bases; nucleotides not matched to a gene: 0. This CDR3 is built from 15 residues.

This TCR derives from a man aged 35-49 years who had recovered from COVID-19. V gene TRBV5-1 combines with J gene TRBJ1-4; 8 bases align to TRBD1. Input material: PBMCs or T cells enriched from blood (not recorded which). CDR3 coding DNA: TGCGCCAGCAGCTTACAGGGGGCAACTAATGAAAAACTGTTTTTT. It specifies CASSLQGATNEKLFF. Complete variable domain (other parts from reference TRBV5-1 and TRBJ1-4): KAGVTQTPRYLIKTRGQQVTLSCSPISGHRSVSWYQQTPGQGLQFLFEYFSETQRNKGNFPGRFSGRQFSNSRSEMNVSTLELGDSALYLCASSLQGATNEKLFFGSGTQLSVL.